The 30 T cell receptor beta chains presented below share a single source sample, sequenced in a study of CD8 T cells in ankylosing spondylitis. Using its own MiXCR run on the 5' RACE reads, TCRdb lists one record per CDR3 protein. Among 200,000 or so distinct CDR3 sequences listed, 18% were seen once. The sample consisted of blood, either unsorted or a sorted T cell fraction (not recorded which). The receptors were sampled from a male donor between 10 and 30 years old with ankylosing spondylitis or in good health (not recorded which).

CDR3 sequence (DNA): TGTGCCAGCAGTCTCCGGACTAGCGGATTCCAAGAGACCCAGTACTTC. This codes for CASSLRTSGFQETQYF. The V call is TRBV12-3 or TRBV12-4, the J call TRBJ2-5; 10 nucleotides line up with TRBD2. J gave up 1 base and V 5 bases, and 7 bases lay outside the gene matches. CDR3 length equals 16 residues.

This clonotype was counted many times. This chain connects TRBV20-1 to TRBJ2-7, with D hard to call. The CDR3 spans 11 residues. Trimming stripped 4 bases from V and 7 bases from J, with 11 bases between. CDR1 and CDR2 from the germline V gene are DFQATT and SNEGSKA (reference sequence). The CDR3 protein is CSAMGASEQYF. CDR3 in DNA: TGCAGTGCTATGGGCGCGTCAGAGCAGTACTTC.

This clonotype showed up many times. The chain combines TRBV15 with TRBJ2-1; a weak D match, TRBD2 (6 bases). V was trimmed by 0 bases and J by 1 base, leaving 7 bases between them. Germline V gene data show CDR1 as LNHNV and CDR2 as YYDKDF (reference sequence). The CDR3 is made up of 15 amino acids. DNA for the CDR3: TGTGCCACCAGCAGAGAGGCGGGATCCTACAATGAGCAGTTCTTC. This encodes CATSREAGSYNEQFF. The full variable domain, completed using reference TRBV15 and TRBJ2-1, is DAMVIQNPRYQVTQFGKPVTLSCSQTLNHNVMYWYQQKSSQAPKLLFHYYDKDFNNEADTPDNFQSRRPNTSFCFLDIRSPGLGDTAMYLCATSREAGSYNEQFFGPGTRLTVL.

This clonotype appeared many times. V and J are TRBV4-1 and TRBJ2-1; D possibly corresponds to TRBD2 (6 bases). The CDR3 is 15 residues long. V shed 8 bases and J shed 1 base, with 15 bases lying between them. Germline CDR1 reads MGHRA; CDR2 reads YSYEKL. CDR3 amino acids: CASALAGLSYNEQFF. The CDR3 DNA reads as TGCGCCAGCGCCCTTGCGGGGCTTTCCTACAATGAGCAGTTCTTC.

This clonotype was observed at least ten times. The rearrangement joins TRBV20-1 to TRBJ2-4; 8 nucleotides align to TRBD1. CDR1 is DFQATT and CDR2 is SNEGSKA in the germline V gene (reference sequence). The CDR3 sequence is 16 residues long. V lost 0 bases to trimming and J lost 1 base; unmatched junction nucleotides: 5. In DNA, the CDR3 is TGCAGTGCTAGAGATCTGAGACAGGGGGCCAAAAACATTCAGTACTTC. Translation gives CSARDLRQGAKNIQYF.

The gene calls are TRBV29-1 and TRBJ2-3; 10 bases agree with TRBD2. V shed 5 bases, J shed 0 bases, and the junction held 8 bases outside the gene matches. There are 16 residues in the CDR3. Germline V gene sequence: CDR1 SQVTM, CDR2 ANQGSEA. CDR3 DNA: TGCAGCGTTTCTAGCGGGAGAATTTCAAGCACAGATACGCAGTATTTT. The encoded protein is CSVSSGRISSTDTQYF.

This clonotype came up many times. The rearrangement joins TRBV11-2 to TRBJ2-2; 9 bases agree with TRBD2. The length of the CDR3 is 17 residues. From germline, CDR1 is SGHAT and CDR2 FQNNGV. The junction had 8 bases not matched to a gene; V was cut back by 6 bases and J by 0 bases. The CDR3, as DNA: TGTGCCAGCAGGTATCTAGCGGGAACGTCGAACACCGGGGAGCTGTTTTTT. Translating it yields CASRYLAGTSNTGELFF.

This clonotype has at least ten counts. The chain is built from TRBV4-2 and TRBJ2-7, with D possibly being TRBD1 or TRBD2 (6 bases each). Germline CDR1 reads LGHNA; CDR2 reads YNFKEQ. Trimming cost V 0 bases and J 4 bases, with 16 bases left between them. The CDR3 length is 16 residues. Here the CDR3 reads CASSQDGTPGAYEQYF. CDR3 nucleotide sequence: TGTGCCAGCAGCCAAGATGGGACTCCGGGGGCATACGAGCAGTACTTC.

This clonotype has at least ten counts. The J gene is TRBJ2-1, the V gene TRBV4-2; D is unclear. Trimming pared 0 bases from V and 6 bases from J, leaving 12 bases between. The CDR3 has 15 amino acids. The V gene's germline CDR1 is LGHNA and CDR2 YNFKEQ. The CDR3: CASSQEDGRTNEQFF. As DNA, the CDR3 is TGTGCCAGCAGCCAAGAGGACGGACGAACCAATGAGCAGTTCTTC.

At least ten counts were recorded for this clonotype. V is TRBV3-1 and J is TRBJ2-5; D not resolved. The CDR3 is 12 residues long. The V and J ends lost 4 bases and 2 bases respectively, with 5 bases between them. Germline values: CDR1 LGHDT, CDR2 YNNKEL (reference sequence). The CDR3 region has the DNA TGTGCCAGCAGCCGCACACAAGAGACCCAGTACTTC. Translating gives CASSRTQETQYF.

The chain carries TRBV3-1 and TRBJ2-4; the match to TRBD1 covers 8 bases. This CDR3 spans 15 amino acids. Germline V CDR1 and CDR2: LGHDT, YNNKEL (reference sequence). V lost 5 bases and J lost 0; bases outside the gene matches: 3. CDR3 sequence reads: CASSTGGLAKNIQYF. The CDR3, as DNA: TGTGCCAGCAGCACAGGGGGACTAGCCAAAAACATTCAGTACTTC.

This clonotype was observed many times. The genes are TRBV25-1 and TRBJ2-1; possible D gene TRBD1, 5 bases. CDR1 and CDR2 from the germline V gene are MGHDK and SYGVNS. The CDR3 consists of 11 residues. V gave up 6 bases and J gave up 8 bases, with 8 bases separating them. The CDR3 spells CASSKGDEQFF. Here the CDR3 DNA reads TGTGCCAGCAGCAAAGGGGATGAGCAGTTCTTC.

This clonotype has a count of ten or more. The chain couples TRBV5-1 to TRBJ2-2; D is perhaps TRBD1 (6 bases). The V and J ends lost 4 bases and 2 bases respectively, with 15 bases between them. Germline-derived CDR1 and CDR2 are SGHRS and YFSETQ. The CDR3 runs to 16 residues. The CDR3 bases are TGCGCCAGCAGCGGCTCACCGGGACAAAACACCGGGGAGCTGTTTTTT. This encodes CASSGSPGQNTGELFF.

CDR3 nucleotides: TGCAGTGCCGCCATGGCGAACACTGAAGCTTTCTTT. Protein: CSAAMANTEAFF. The gene calls are TRBV20-1 and TRBJ1-1; D is uncertain. V lost 6 bases and J 1 base, leaving 9 bases between the germline ends. Germline CDR1 is DFQATT and CDR2 is SNEGSKA (reference sequence). This CDR3 has 12 amino acids.

This rearrangement joins TRBV5-1 to TRBJ1-2, with 8 positions matching TRBD1. This CDR3 is 15 amino acids long. CDR1 and CDR2 from the germline V gene are SGHRS and YFSETQ. Unmatched junction bases numbered 14, after V lost 7 bases and J lost 6 bases. CDR3 region: CASGEHGDRIDGYTF. DNA of the CDR3: TGCGCCAGCGGTGAGCACGGGGACAGGATCGATGGCTACACCTTC.

The chain combines TRBV7-6 with TRBJ2-3; 7 positions match TRBD1. The CDR3 is made up of 15 amino acids. CDR1 and CDR2 (germline): SGHVS, FNYEAQ. V was pared by 6 bases and J by 6 bases, with 12 bases of the junction left unmatched. The CDR3 loop reads CASRDAGGLIDTQYF. The CDR3 DNA follows: TGTGCCAGCAGAGACGCAGGGGGTCTGATTGATACGCAGTATTTT.

This clonotype has ten or more counts. J is TRBJ2-2 and V is TRBV20-1, with 14 bases that match TRBD2. J was trimmed by 4 bases and V by 0 bases; bases with no gene match: 4. Germline V lookup: CDR1 DFQATT, CDR2 SNEGSKA (reference sequence). This CDR3 has 17 residues. The CDR3 sequence: CSARDFGTSGSTGELFF. CDR3 DNA: TGCAGTGCTAGAGATTTTGGGACTAGCGGGAGCACCGGGGAGCTGTTTTTT.

This clonotype has ten or more counts. The V gene is TRBV2, the J gene TRBJ2-7, with D possibly matching TRBD1 (6 bases). The V gene's germline CDR1 is SNHLY and CDR2 FYNNEI. Trimming shortened V by 7 bases and J by 0 bases, and 10 bases separated the two germline ends. This CDR3 has 13 amino acids. CDR3 sequence (DNA): TGTGCCAGCAATACAGGGAGCTCCTACGAGCAGTACGTC. It codes for CASNTGSSYEQYV.

The chain uses TRBV6-5 and TRBJ2-6, with no clear D. Germline assignment: CDR1 MNHEY and CDR2 SVGAGI. CDR3 length: 14 amino acids. V was pared by 5 bases and J by 0 bases, with 5 bases between. For the CDR3, the DNA is TGTGCCAGCAGTCCGATCTCTGGGGCCAACGTCCTGACTTTC. Protein: CASSPISGANVLTF.

This clonotype was recorded many times. The chain has TRBV28 and TRBJ2-5, with 11 positions matching TRBD2. The CDR3 extends over 16 amino acids. Losses at the gene ends were 4 bases for V and 4 bases for J; bases not matched to a gene: 8. CDR1 and CDR2 from the germline V gene are MDHEN and SYDVKM. CDR3 nucleotide sequence: TGTGCCAGCAGTTCCCGAACTAGCGGGAGTCGAGAGACCCAGTACTTC. It is translated as CASSSRTSGSRETQYF.

Ten or more counts support this clonotype. The rearrangement joins TRBV3-1 to TRBJ2-1; D remains unclear. Germline loops: CDR1 LGHDT, CDR2 YNNKEL (reference sequence). The CDR3 extends over 16 amino acids. Trimming shortened V by 3 bases and J by 0 bases, and 12 bases separated the two germline ends. The CDR3 sequence: CASSHGVLGSYNEQFF. CDR3 bases: TGTGCCAGCAGCCACGGAGTCCTTGGCTCCTACAATGAGCAGTTCTTC.

This clonotype occurred many times. This rearrangement joins TRBV6-2 or TRBV6-3 to TRBJ2-7; TRBD1 matches 8 bases. CDR1 and CDR2 (germline): MNHEY, SVGEGT. With V trimmed by 0 bases and J by 5 bases, 9 bases remained unmatched. The CDR3 covers 16 residues. The CDR3 spells CASSYSMQDRDHEQYF. For the CDR3, the DNA is TGTGCCAGCAGTTACTCCATGCAGGACAGGGACCACGAGCAGTACTTC.

V is TRBV7-2 and J is TRBJ1-4; the D is unclear. CDR1 and CDR2 (germline): SGHTA, FQGNSA. The CDR3 length is 16 residues. Trimming shortened V by 1 base and J by 2 bases, and 11 bases separated the two germline ends. The CDR3 loop reads CASSLEPTITNEKLFF. In DNA, the CDR3 is TGTGCCAGCAGCTTAGAGCCGACAATCACTAATGAAAAACTGTTTTTT. The full variable domain, with the rest looked up from reference TRBV7-2 and TRBJ1-4, is GAGVSQSPSNKVTEKGKDVELRCDPISGHTALYWYRQSLGQGLEFLIYFQGNSAPDKSGLPSDRFSAERTGGSVSTLTIQRTQQEDSAVYLCASSLEPTITNEKLFFGSGTQLSVL.

This clonotype was recorded at least ten times. This chain joins TRBV5-1 and TRBJ2-4, with 9 bases identical to TRBD1. The CDR3 spans 15 residues. Trimming cost V 4 bases and J 8 bases; bases outside gene matches: 10. In germline, CDR1 is SGHRS, CDR2 YFSETQ. The CDR3 region is CASSLDLRTGDIQYF. The CDR3 nucleotides read TGCGCCAGCAGCCTGGACCTGCGGACAGGGGACATTCAGTACTTC.

This clonotype came up many times. The gene calls are TRBV12-3 or TRBV12-4 and TRBJ2-2, with D possibly matching TRBD1 (5 bases). The germline V and J ends were trimmed by 6 bases and 2 bases, with 19 bases remaining between them. The CDR3 extends over 17 amino acids. DNA for the CDR3: TGTGCCAGCAGCCCGACAGTCCGAAGTCTCAACACCGGGGAGCTGTTTTTT. Its protein is CASSPTVRSLNTGELFF.

The chain has TRBV29-1 and TRBJ2-7; the D is unclear. This CDR3 has 12 amino acids. The V end was cut by 1 base, the J end by 2 bases, with 6 bases between. The germline gives CDR1 SQVTM, CDR2 ANQGSEA. CDR3 residues: CSVEGSAYEQYF. Here the CDR3 DNA reads TGCAGCGTTGAAGGCTCCGCCTACGAGCAGTACTTC.

There are many counts of this clonotype. J is TRBJ2-1 and V is TRBV27; weak D call: TRBD2 (6 bases). Looked up from germline, CDR1 is MNHEY and CDR2 is SMNVEV (reference sequence). The CDR3 runs to 15 residues. V lost 3 bases and J lost 0, with 9 bases in between. This chain's CDR3 is CASSFRGNSYNEQFF. For the CDR3, the DNA is TGTGCCAGCAGTTTCCGCGGGAACTCCTACAATGAGCAGTTCTTC.

This clonotype has at least ten counts. This rearrangement joins TRBV7-8 to TRBJ2-3, with 7 bases lining up with TRBD1. The germline V gene encodes CDR1 SGHVS and CDR2 FQNEAQ. Germline trimming cut 5 bases from V and 5 bases from J; bases unmatched to any gene: 13. The CDR3 consists of 16 residues. For the CDR3, the DNA is TGTGCCAGCAGCCCAGTAGGACAGGCGCTGGGAGATACGCAGTATTTT. Protein: CASSPVGQALGDTQYF. Supplemented by reference TRBV7-8 and TRBJ2-3, the full variable domain reads GAGVSQSPRYKVAKRGQDVALRCDPISGHVSLFWYQQALGQGPEFLTYFQNEAQLDKSGLPSDRFFAERPEGSVSTLKIQRTQQEDSAVYLCASSPVGQALGDTQYFGPGTRLTVL.

This clonotype has ten or more counts. The gene calls are TRBV18 and TRBJ1-4, with D uncertain. CDR1 is KGHSH, CDR2 LQKENI, per germline. Trimming removed 5 bases from V and 3 bases from J, with 7 bases in between. This CDR3 comprises 13 residues. The CDR3 sequence: CASSGRANEKLFF. The CDR3 coding sequence is TGTGCCAGCTCAGGGCGAGCTAATGAAAAACTGTTTTTT.

In its sample, this clonotype was seen many times. V usage is TRBV20-1 and J usage is TRBJ2-5; no reliable D call. The CDR3 totals 11 residues. The germline gives CDR1 DFQATT, CDR2 SNEGSKA (reference sequence). The V and J ends lost 1 base and 4 bases respectively, with 4 bases between them. CDR3 in amino acids: CSARAGETQYF. The CDR3 DNA is TGCAGTGCTAGAGCGGGAGAGACCCAGTACTTC.